Following are 2 T cell receptor beta chains from one sample sequenced in a study of response to subunit inactivated influenza vaccine. TCRdb reanalysed the RT-PCR reads using MiXCR and keeps one entry per CDR3 protein. The sample has over 150,000 distinct CDR3 sequences, 9.5% to 13% seen once. The sequencing used non-naive T cells sorted from PBMCs, collected roughly 47 days after vaccination. The receptors derive from a man aged 50-60 years who received an inactivated influenza vaccine.

This chain joins TRBV5-4 and TRBJ1-2, with D uncertain. V gave up 4 bases and J gave up 5 bases, with 30 bases separating them. The CDR3 loop spans 19 amino acids. Looked up from germline, CDR1 is SGHNT and CDR2 is YYREEE (reference sequence). This CDR3 is CASSLAGQLSTVRSYGYTF. DNA of the CDR3: TGTGCCAGCAGCCTGGCGGGCCAGCTATCGACGGTTAGAAGTTATGGCTACACCTTC.

This clonotype appeared a few times. This chain uses TRBV7-8 with TRBJ2-1, with 7 positions matching TRBD2. With V trimmed by 7 bases and J by 5 bases, 14 bases remained unmatched. The CDR3 spans 16 residues. Germline values: CDR1 SGHVS, CDR2 FQNEAQ. CDR3 nucleotide sequence: TGTGCCAGCAACTCCGCCGCGGGAGAAGTTAACAATGAGCAGTTCTTC. Translating it yields CASNSAAGEVNNEQFF.